One and the same sample provided the 4 T cell receptor beta chains below, sequenced in a study of T cells after somatic rescue of genetic block. TCRdb's copy holds only in-frame clones and misses some; the assay was immunoSEQ multiplex PCR. The sample contains about 88,000 clones, 70% to 90% of which appear only once. The sequencing sample was made of peripheral blood mononuclear cells (PBMCs). Receptor source: a woman aged 18-29 years.

V is TRBV11-2 and J is TRBJ2-1; TRBD2 agrees at 7 bases. Germline CDR1 reads SGHAT; CDR2 reads FQNNGV. The CDR3 loop spans 17 amino acids. J lost 4 bases, V lost 5 bases, and 14 bases had no gene match. CDR3 nucleotide sequence: TGTGCCAGCAGCCCCAAAAGCCGACAGCGGGGATACAATGAGCAGTTCTTC. Amino acid sequence: CASSPKSRQRGYNEQFF.

This chain joins TRBV6-5 and TRBJ2-4; the D is unclear. V was trimmed by 5 bases and J by 1 base, leaving 9 bases between them. The V gene's germline CDR1 is MNHEY and CDR2 SVGAGI. The CDR3 loop spans 14 amino acids. CDR3 nucleotide sequence: TGTGCCAGCAGTCCAAGAAGGGCCAAAAACATTCAGTACTTC. Translation: CASSPRRAKNIQYF.

V usage is TRBV9 and J usage is TRBJ2-7; either TRBD1 or TRBD2 may fit D (5 bases each). V lost 4 bases to trimming and J lost 2 bases, with 13 bases between them. CDR3 length: 14 residues. Germline CDR1 SGDLS, CDR2 YYNGEE. CDR3 residues: CASSTGTEPYEQYF. DNA of the CDR3: TGTGCCAGCAGCACCGGGACGGAGCCCTACGAGCAGTACTTC. Looking up the rest from reference TRBV9 and TRBJ2-7 gives the full variable domain: DSGVTQTPKHLITATGQRVTLRCSPRSGDLSVYWYQQSLDQGLQFLIQYYNGEERAKGNILERFSAQQFPDLHSELNLSSLELGDSALYFCASSTGTEPYEQYFGPGTRLTVT.

This sequence joins TRBV28 and TRBJ2-7, with TRBD2 matching 8 bases. The CDR3 runs to 16 residues. V lost 5 bases, J lost 6 bases, and 15 bases stayed unmatched. Per germline, CDR1 MDHEN and CDR2 SYDVKM. The DNA of the CDR3 is TGTGCCAGCAGTCCCCAGGGAACGGGAGGGCCGGTCGAGCAGTACTTC. Amino acid sequence: CASSPQGTGGPVEQYF. Variable domain in full (rest from reference TRBV28 and TRBJ2-7): DVKVTQSSRYLVKRTGEKVFLECVQDMDHENMFWYRQDPGLGLRLIYFSYDVKMKEKGDIPEGYSVSREKKERFSLILESASTNQTSMYLCASSPQGTGGPVEQYFGPGTRLTVT.